This T cell receptor beta chain stems from a study of CD8 T cells in Susac syndrome. Reverse transcription of roughly 0.45 to 1 ug RNA used random hexamers. Via MiXCR, TCRdb re-called the immunoSEQ multiplex PCR reads, giving one row per CDR3 protein. This sample has some 80,000 distinct CDR3 sequences, with 94% found just once. Trimming took off 5 bases at V and 5 bases at J, with 10 bases between the two ends. Germline CDR1 and CDR2: SEHNR and FQNEAQ (reference sequence). This CDR3 comprises 13 residues. The chain recombines TRBV7-9 with TRBJ2-1, with a possible D match to TRBD1 (6 bases). The sample consisted of CD8+ T cells from PBMCs. The receptor was derived from a human donor in good health. The CDR3 here is CASSMDSDNEQFF. The DNA of the CDR3 is TGTGCCAGCAGCATGGACAGTGACAATGAGCAGTTCTTC.